The present T cell receptor (beta chain) was sequenced within a study of CD8+CD57+ T cells in acquired aplastic anemia. The overall study: DNA from sorted CD4+ and CD8+ cells averaged approximately 3.2 ug.

This CDR3 is built from 13 residues. Per the germline V gene, CDR1 is SNHLY and CDR2 is FYNNEI. The trim removed 8 bases at V and 10 bases at J, leaving 8 bases unmatched. Genomic DNA acted as the template from which TCR beta VDJ combination and CDR3 sequence profiling were carried out. Each CDR3 protein gets one entry after TCRdb re-called the reads with MiXCR. The sample gives about 470,000 distinct CDR3 sequences, approximately 33% of which show up once; less than 0.85% is in the top ten. Patients chosen for sequencing had CD8+CD57+ cells that had expanded, as shown by flow cytometry. The source material was sorted CD4+, CD8+, or CD8+CD57+ T cells (not recorded which) from PBMCs. This receptor was obtained from a human donor with aplastic anemia. This chain connects TRBV2 to TRBJ1-6, with TRBD1 matching 7 bases. DNA of the CDR3: TGTGCCAGCTCAGATGGGACAGCCTCACCCCTCCACTTT. It specifies CASSDGTASPLHF. The full variable domain, completed using reference TRBV2 and TRBJ1-6, is EPEVTQTPSHQVTQMGQEVILRCVPISNHLYFYWYRQILGQKVEFLVSFYNNEISEKSEIFDDQFSVERPDGSNFTLKIRSTKLEDSAMYFCASSDGTASPLHFGNGTRLTVT.